Sequencing of this T cell receptor (beta chain) was carried out in a study of OX40 agonist ivuxolimab in advanced cancers. Profiled with immunoSEQ multiplex PCR; TCRdb holds only in-frame clones, not every one. Of around 76,000 clones detected, about 86% appear once; the ten largest clones hold roughly 8%. Comment on this clone: The same CDR3 can be traced to other DNA sequences in this sample.

The sequence was collected from an adult with an advanced solid tumor such as melanoma, head and neck, liver or kidney cancer. The source material was CD4+ or CD8+ T cells sorted from blood, sampled in a trial of the OX40 agonist ivuxolimab.

DNA of the CDR3: TGTGCCAGCAGTGAGTTGGGCATGAACACCGGGGAGCTGTTTTTT. The encoded protein is CASSELGMNTGELFF. The J gene is TRBJ2-2, the V gene TRBV25-1; the D is unclear. Germline CDR1 MGHDK, CDR2 SYGVNS. V was clipped by 3 bases and J by 1 base, with 9 bases between them. The CDR3 spans 15 residues.